This TCR beta chain was recovered during a study of T cell repertoires in cytomegalovirus infection (dated by TCRdb to between 2017 and 2020). Study-level background: Donor HLA type was relevant to the analysis, as public TCR beta signatures indicated carriage of CMV infection together with the matching HLA type. Overall study results and their limits: Cumulative frequency of public TCR beta family members discriminated carriers of CMV infection plus the relevant HLA type in this cohort and an independent roughly 330-donor cohort. The ex vivo response was dominated by HLA-C-restricted CMV-specific TCR beta clonotypes, which also provided the single most frequent clonotype in two of eight donors.

A few counts support this clonotype. Its cognate antigen has yet to be identified. Base qualities are not provided; no much larger clone lies one nucleotide away. Sequencing took place on an Illumina HiSeq 1500. The public reads were reprocessed in TCRdb via fastp at Q25 and MiXCR, keeping in-frame beta chains. Rows are combined by CDR3 protein, so each entry shows the most common genes and DNA. This sample is represented by roughly 720,000 distinct CDR3 sequences; 35% to 40% of them were singletons. Under 3.5% of the sample is held by the ten biggest clonotypes. V and J are truncated by 0 bases and 2 bases respectively, leaving an intervening sequence of 20 bases. The CDR3 covers 19 residues, taking in both the cysteine and the phenylalanine. Just the 57-base CDR3 DNA is kept, in frame starting at base 1. In the germline V gene (reference sequence), CDR1 corresponds to SEHNR and CDR2 to FQNEAQ.

This receptor was obtained from a human donor in good health (CMV status not recorded). Some clones in this sample may be carry-over from other donors' samples. The chain couples TRBV7-9 to TRBJ2-4; matching of 6 bases hints at TRBD2 as the D gene. Sequencing input: PBMCs. The nucleotide sequence reads as follows: TGTGCCAGCAGCTTAGCGCCTACGGGACCAGGGAGGTCCAAAAACATTCAGTACTTC. Translated, it reads CASSLAPTGPGRSKNIQYF.